This TCR beta chain was obtained from a study of PD-1 blockade in classical Hodgkin lymphoma. Study-wide points: Underlying causes for the observed repertoire differences were not defined, possibly disease activity or prior therapy. Baseline TCR diversity was reportedly lower in newly diagnosed patients than healthy donors. CD4+ TCR diversity rose significantly by C4D1, and CD8+ TCR diversity did not.

This CDR3 region has 13 residues. V lost 3 bases and J 4 bases, leaving 10 bases between the germline ends. The germline gives CDR1 KGHSH, CDR2 LQKENI. The time point was: cycle 4 day 1 (C4D1), after 5 to 7 weeks of nivolumab. In every patient, relapse followed autologous stem cell transplantation, while exposure to brentuximab vedotin differed. The patients, who had relapsed/refractory classical Hodgkin lymphoma, achieved best responses of complete response, partial response or progressive disease. A note on this clone: What it recognizes is unknown.

Profiling relied on immunoSEQ multiplex PCR, and the TCRdb table lists in-frame clones only, not all of them. The sample comprises tens of thousands of clones, just over 90% of which are singletons, and roughly 3% rests with the top ten. The gene calls are TRBV18 and TRBJ2-7; no reliable D call. This TCR derives from a human donor with classical Hodgkin lymphoma. The material sequenced was peripheral blood mononuclear cells (PBMCs), taken before the fourth cycle of nivolumab. The CDR3: CASSPAASYEQYF. CDR3 in DNA: TGTGCCAGCTCACCGGCGGCATCTTACGAGCAGTACTTC.